A selection of T cell receptor beta chains follows, all from one sample in a study of cytomegalovirus exposure and HLA in healthy donors. Profiling relied on immunoSEQ multiplex PCR, and the TCRdb table lists in-frame clones only, not all of them. The profile shows 170,000 or so clones, just under 80% of them singletons. The specimen sequenced was PBMCs. These receptor sequences come from a woman aged 50 to 65 in good health and CMV-seropositive. Both conserved end residues are part of each CDR3. The D gene is left open where the match is weak.

D gene | V gene | CDR3 protein
TRBD1 | TRBV19 | CATSWDRGRDTQYF
. | TRBV28 | CASSYFLGSEQFF
TRBD1 | TRBV16 | CASSPGTGDAQPQHF
. | TRBV27 | CASSLSRRNYGYTF
TRBD1 | TRBV30 | CAWALRGLITDTQYF
TRBD2 | TRBV9 | CASSVGGLAGFYEQYF
. | TRBV5-1 | CASSFNMNTEAFF
. | TRBV14 | CASSQVDHYYGYTF
TRBD1 | TRBV6-6 | CASSGQGASQPQHF
. | TRBV11-3 | CASSYGGNGNTIYF
. | TRBV18 | CASSPLSGNEQFF
TRBD1 | TRBV13 | CASQGQTSSYEQYF
. | TRBV2 | CASSEQGRADGYTF
. | TRBV4-1 | CASSREVTYEQYF
. | TRBV5-1 | CASSATAGPEAFF
TRBD1 | TRBV2 | CASRAGQGNQPQHF
TRBD2 | TRBV11-2 | CASSQDRGSGSTDTQYF
TRBD1 | TRBV10-2 | CASSDLGTVYTREQYF
. | TRBV6-5 | CASSYSSSRGETEAFF
TRBD1 | TRBV7-8 | CASSTRQGNYEQYF
TRBD1 | TRBV7-2 | CASSPPGTGGRGAQYF
. | TRBV2 | CASSVLGGQPGEQYF
. | TRBV12-5 | CASGLTGPARELFF
TRBD1 | TRBV6-5 | CASSRGQGDQPQHF
TRBD1 | TRBV2 | CAGGQGYYEQYF
. | TRBV4-1 | CASSPSEGIWTNEKLFF